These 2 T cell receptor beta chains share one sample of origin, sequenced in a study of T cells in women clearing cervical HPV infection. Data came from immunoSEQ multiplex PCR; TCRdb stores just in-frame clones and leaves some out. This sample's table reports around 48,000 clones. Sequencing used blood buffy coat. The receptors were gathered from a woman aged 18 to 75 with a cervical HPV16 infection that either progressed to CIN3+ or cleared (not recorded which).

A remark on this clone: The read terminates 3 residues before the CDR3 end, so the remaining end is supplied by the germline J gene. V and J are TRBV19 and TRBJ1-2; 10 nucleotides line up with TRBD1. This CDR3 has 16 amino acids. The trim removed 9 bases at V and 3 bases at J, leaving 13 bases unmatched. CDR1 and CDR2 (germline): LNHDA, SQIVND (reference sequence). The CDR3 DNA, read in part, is TGTGCCAGCCACTTAGAGACAGGGGGCCGTGACTATGGC. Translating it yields CASHLETGGRDYG. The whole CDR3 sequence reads CASHLETGGRDYGYTF.

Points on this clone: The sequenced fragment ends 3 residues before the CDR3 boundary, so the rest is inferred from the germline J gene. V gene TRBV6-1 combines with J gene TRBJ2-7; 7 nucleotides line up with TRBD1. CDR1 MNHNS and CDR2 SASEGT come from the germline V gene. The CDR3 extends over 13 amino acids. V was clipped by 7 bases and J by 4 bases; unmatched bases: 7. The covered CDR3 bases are TGTGCCAGCAATGAGGGGGCTCGGTACGAG. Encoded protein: CASNEGARYE. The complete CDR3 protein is CASNEGARYEQYF.